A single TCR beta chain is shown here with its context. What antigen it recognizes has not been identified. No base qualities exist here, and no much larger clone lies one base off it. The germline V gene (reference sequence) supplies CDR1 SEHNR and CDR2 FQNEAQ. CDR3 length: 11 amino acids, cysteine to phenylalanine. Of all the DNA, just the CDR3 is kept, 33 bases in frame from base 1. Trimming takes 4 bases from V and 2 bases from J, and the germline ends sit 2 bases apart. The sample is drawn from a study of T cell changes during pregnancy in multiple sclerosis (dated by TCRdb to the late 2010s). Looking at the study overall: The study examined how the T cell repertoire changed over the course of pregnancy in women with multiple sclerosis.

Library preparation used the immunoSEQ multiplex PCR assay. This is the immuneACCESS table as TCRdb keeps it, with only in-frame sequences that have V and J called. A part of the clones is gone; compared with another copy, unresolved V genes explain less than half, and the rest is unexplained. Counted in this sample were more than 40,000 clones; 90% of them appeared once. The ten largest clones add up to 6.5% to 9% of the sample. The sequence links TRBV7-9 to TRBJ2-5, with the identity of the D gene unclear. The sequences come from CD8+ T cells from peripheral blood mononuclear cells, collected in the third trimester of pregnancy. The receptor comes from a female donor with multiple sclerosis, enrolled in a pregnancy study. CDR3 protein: CASSSQETQYF. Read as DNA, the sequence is TGTGCCAGCAGCTCACAAGAGACCCAGTACTTC.